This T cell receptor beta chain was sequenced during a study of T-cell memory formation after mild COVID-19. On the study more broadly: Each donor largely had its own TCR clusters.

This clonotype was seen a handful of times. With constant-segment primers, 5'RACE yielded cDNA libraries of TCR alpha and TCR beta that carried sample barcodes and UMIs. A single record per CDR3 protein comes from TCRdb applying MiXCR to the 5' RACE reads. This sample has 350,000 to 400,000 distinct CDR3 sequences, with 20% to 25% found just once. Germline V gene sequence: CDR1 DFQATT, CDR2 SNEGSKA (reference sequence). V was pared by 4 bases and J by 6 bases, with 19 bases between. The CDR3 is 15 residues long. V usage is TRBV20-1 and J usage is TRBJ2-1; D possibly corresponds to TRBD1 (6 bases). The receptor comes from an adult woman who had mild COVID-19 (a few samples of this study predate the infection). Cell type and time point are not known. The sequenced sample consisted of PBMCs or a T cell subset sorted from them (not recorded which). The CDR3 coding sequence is TGCAGTGCTACGTCGATGGGGGACAATCGCAATGAGCAGTTCTTC. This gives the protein CSATSMGDNRNEQFF.